The 14 T cell receptor beta chains reported below all come from one sample, sequenced in a study of long-term antiretroviral therapy in people with HIV. An immunoSEQ assay, version v3.0, was performed at survey level. Libraries were prepared by immunoSEQ multiplex PCR; TCRdb keeps only in-frame clonotypes and omits some of them. The table has around 40,000 clones, over 75% seen once. This material consisted of unsorted PBMCs, taken 2.2 years after starting antiretroviral therapy. The receptors come from a man aged 18-30 years with HIV.

This chain links TRBV27 with TRBJ2-6; TRBD2 aligns across 8 bases. CDR1 MNHEY and CDR2 SMNVEV come from the germline V gene (reference sequence). V was clipped by 3 bases and J by 0 bases; unmatched bases: 4. CDR3 length: 17 amino acids. CDR3 DNA: TGTGCCAGCAGTTTGACCGGGGGGGTCTCTGGGGCCAACGTCCTGACTTTC. Its protein is CASSLTGGVSGANVLTF. The full variable domain, its missing parts supplied by reference TRBV27 and TRBJ2-6, is EAQVTQNPRYLITVTGKKLTVTCSQNMNHEYMSWYRQDPGLGLRQIYYSMNVEVTDKGDVPEGYKVSRKEKRNFPLILESPSPNQTSLYFCASSLTGGVSGANVLTFGAGSRLTVL.

This clone was seen a handful of times. The chain is built from TRBV7-6 and TRBJ2-7; the D gene is possibly TRBD2 (6 bases). Germline-derived CDR1 and CDR2 are SGHVS and FNYEAQ. V was shortened by 4 bases and J by 0 bases, with 7 bases between the two germline ends. The CDR3 loop spans 13 amino acids. The CDR3: CASSSGDSYEQYF. The CDR3 bases are TGTGCCAGCAGCTCGGGGGACTCCTACGAGCAGTACTTC.

The chain recombines TRBV10-2 with TRBJ1-6; D is undetermined. The CDR3 contains 15 residues. The V gene lost 4 bases and the J gene lost 8 bases, with 15 bases spanning the gap. Germline CDR1 reads WSHSY; CDR2 reads SAAADI. DNA for the CDR3: TGCGCCAGCAGTGGGTGGGCAGGTACGGATTCACCCCTCCACTTT. Translating it yields CASSGWAGTDSPLHF.

V is TRBV30 and J is TRBJ1-2; D perhaps matches TRBD1 (6 bases). CDR3 length: 14 amino acids. CDR1 and CDR2 from the germline V gene are GTSNPN and SVGIG (reference sequence). The germline V and J ends were trimmed by 0 bases and 4 bases, with 12 bases remaining between them. The DNA for the CDR3 is TGTGCCTGGAGTGTACTGACAGGAGTCTATGGCTACACCTTC. Residues: CAWSVLTGVYGYTF.

J is TRBJ1-5 and V is TRBV2; D possibly corresponds to TRBD1 (6 bases). Deletions cut 6 bases from V and 6 bases from J, with 9 bases between. CDR3 length equals 12 residues. The germline V gene has CDR1 SNHLY and CDR2 FYNNEI. The CDR3 spells CASRAGAQPQHF. CDR3 nucleotide sequence: TGTGCCAGCAGGGCAGGGGCTCAGCCCCAGCATTTT.

V gene TRBV5-1 combines with J gene TRBJ2-3, with 7 bases matching TRBD2. Trimming removed 3 bases from V and 2 bases from J; junction bases left unmatched: 15. Germline V lookup: CDR1 SGHRS, CDR2 YFSETQ. The CDR3 has 18 amino acids. The CDR3 spells CASSYTLVGGSFTDTQYF. Here the CDR3 DNA reads TGCGCCAGCAGCTACACCCTGGTTGGCGGGAGCTTCACAGATACGCAGTATTTT.

The chain couples TRBV6-4 to TRBJ1-2; D not certain. The V gene lost 5 bases and the J gene lost 6 bases, with 19 bases spanning the gap. The CDR3 length is 15 residues. Germline CDR1 reads MRHNA; CDR2 reads SNTAGT. CDR3: CASSMTAVGRHGYTF. CDR3 in DNA: TGTGCCAGCAGTATGACGGCAGTTGGGCGGCATGGCTACACCTTC.

V usage is TRBV6-5 and J usage is TRBJ2-7; D tentatively fits TRBD1 or TRBD2 (5 bases each). Germline lookup yields CDR1 MNHEY and CDR2 SVGAGI. This CDR3 spans 14 amino acids. Trimming cost V 7 bases and J 7 bases, with 20 bases left between them. The CDR3 DNA follows: TGTGCCAGCACGACGGGACGGGACCGTGGGGAGCAGTACTTC. Amino acids: CASTTGRDRGEQYF.

This chain uses TRBV7-3 with TRBJ1-1; a weak D match, TRBD1 (5 bases). Trimming removed 6 bases from V and 4 bases from J, with 6 bases in between. Looked up from germline, CDR1 is SGHTA and CDR2 is FQGTGA. This CDR3 spans 11 amino acids. The CDR3 here is CASRGVTEAFF. The CDR3 nucleotides read TGTGCCAGCAGAGGGGTCACTGAAGCTTTCTTT.

This sequence joins TRBV4-2 and TRBJ1-4; D is unresolved. The CDR3 covers 16 residues. With 0 bases removed from V and 0 bases from J, the gap between germline ends came to 8 bases. The V gene's germline CDR1 is LGHNA and CDR2 YNFKEQ. This chain's CDR3 is CASSQDAHATNEKLFF. The CDR3 nucleotides read TGTGCCAGCAGCCAAGATGCACATGCAACTAATGAAAAACTGTTTTTT.

The chain couples TRBV2 to TRBJ2-1, with 12 positions matching TRBD2. J was trimmed by 7 bases and V by 4 bases; bases with no gene match: 2. Germline CDR1 and CDR2: SNHLY and FYNNEI. The CDR3 has 14 amino acids. The CDR3 bases are TGTGCCAGCAGTGGGACTAGCGGGGTTAATGAGCAGTTCTTC. Its protein product is CASSGTSGVNEQFF.

The rearrangement uses TRBV5-5 and TRBJ2-1; 7 bases line up with TRBD2. CDR3 size: 15 residues. Germline values: CDR1 SGHKS, CDR2 YYEKEE (reference sequence). Trimming at V came to 3 bases and at J to 5 bases, leaving 8 bases not matched to a gene. CDR3 DNA: TGTGCCAGCAGCTCTCGACTAGCACTTGACAATGAGCAGTTCTTC. It encodes CASSSRLALDNEQFF.

This chain joins TRBV27 and TRBJ2-7; a weak D match, TRBD1 (5 bases). Germline loops: CDR1 MNHEY, CDR2 SMNVEV (reference sequence). Trimming shortened V by 2 bases and J by 2 bases, and 10 bases separated the two germline ends. The CDR3 is made up of 14 amino acids. The CDR3 region has the DNA TGTGCCAGCAGTTTACAGGGTCCCCCCTACGAGCAGTACTTC. Protein: CASSLQGPPYEQYF.

A few counts support this clone. The V gene is TRBV19, the J gene TRBJ1-1, with 8 bases that match TRBD1. CDR3 size: 16 residues. Germline V lookup: CDR1 LNHDA, CDR2 SQIVND (reference sequence). With V trimmed by 5 bases and J by 0 bases, 8 bases remained unmatched. CDR3 amino acids: CASSSPGGAMNTEAFF. CDR3 nucleotide sequence: TGTGCCAGTAGTTCCCCAGGGGGCGCCATGAACACTGAAGCTTTCTTT.